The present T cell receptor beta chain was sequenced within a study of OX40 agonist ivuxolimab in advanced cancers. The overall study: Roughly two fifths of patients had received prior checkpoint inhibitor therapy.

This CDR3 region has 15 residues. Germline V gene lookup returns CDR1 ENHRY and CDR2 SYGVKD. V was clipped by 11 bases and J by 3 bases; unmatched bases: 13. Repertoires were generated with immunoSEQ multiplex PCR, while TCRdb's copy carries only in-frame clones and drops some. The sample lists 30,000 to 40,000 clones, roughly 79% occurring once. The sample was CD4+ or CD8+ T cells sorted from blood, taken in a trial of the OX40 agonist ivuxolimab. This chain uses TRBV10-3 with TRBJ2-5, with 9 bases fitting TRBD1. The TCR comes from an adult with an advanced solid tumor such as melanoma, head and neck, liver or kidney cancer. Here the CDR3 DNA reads TGTGCCGCCGCCTCGGACAGGGGAAAAAAAGAGACCCAGTACTTC. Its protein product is CAAASDRGKKETQYF.